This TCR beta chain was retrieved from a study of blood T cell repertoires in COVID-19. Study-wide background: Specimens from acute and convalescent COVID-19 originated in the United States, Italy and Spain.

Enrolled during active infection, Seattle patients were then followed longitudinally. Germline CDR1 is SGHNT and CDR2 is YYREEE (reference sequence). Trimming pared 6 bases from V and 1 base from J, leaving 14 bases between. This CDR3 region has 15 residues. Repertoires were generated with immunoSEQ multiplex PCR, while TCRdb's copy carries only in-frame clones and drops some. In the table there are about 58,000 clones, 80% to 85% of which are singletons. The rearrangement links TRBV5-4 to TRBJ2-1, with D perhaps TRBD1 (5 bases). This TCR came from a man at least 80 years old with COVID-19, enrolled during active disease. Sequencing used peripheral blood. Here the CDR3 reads CASTREGDSYNEQFF. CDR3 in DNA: TGTGCCAGCACTCGCGAAGGGGATTCCTACAATGAGCAGTTCTTC.